These 30 T cell receptor beta chains originate from one sample sequenced in a study of cytomegalovirus exposure and HLA in healthy donors (TCRdb year 2017). Library preparation employed the immunoSEQ multiplex PCR assay. The clones in this table, taken by TCRdb from immuneACCESS, are in-frame only. Not every clone is retained; where verified, under half of the shortfall comes from an unresolved V gene, and the cause of the rest is unknown. Recorded for this sample are tens of thousands of clones; about 95% of them occurred a single time. The ten largest make up roughly 3.3% of the sample. Sequenced input: PBMCs. These receptors were taken from a man aged 18 to 29 in good health and CMV-seronegative.

As DNA, the CDR3 is TGTGCCAGCAGCCCTTCGAGGGGGGGCGACACTGAAGCTTTCTTT. Amino acids: CASSPSRGGDTEAFF. V usage is TRBV7-2 and J usage is TRBJ1-1; tentative D call: TRBD1 (6 bases). CDR1 and CDR2 (germline): SGHTA, FQGNSA. CDR3 length equals 15 residues. The V end was cut by 5 bases, the J end by 3 bases, with 16 bases between.

J is TRBJ2-3 and V is TRBV30, with D perhaps TRBD1 (8 bases). V lost 3 bases, J lost 1 base, and 14 bases lay in between. The length of the CDR3 is 15 residues. Germline lookup yields CDR1 GTSNPN and CDR2 SVGIG (reference sequence). The CDR3 DNA sequence: TGTGCCTGGAGCCAGGGGGCGGGGGGCACAGATACGCAGTATTTT. This encodes CAWSQGAGGTDTQYF.

This rearrangement joins TRBV6-6 to TRBJ1-2; D perhaps matches TRBD1 (6 bases). Germline lookup yields CDR1 MNHNY and CDR2 SVGAGI (reference sequence). Trimming removed 5 bases from V and 8 bases from J, with 12 bases in between. The CDR3 loop spans 12 amino acids. CDR3: CASSPGTYGYTF. CDR3 bases: TGTGCCAGCAGTCCCGGGACATACGGCTACACCTTC.

The CDR3 nucleotides read TGTGCCAGCAGTTTATTGGCCGACTATGGCTACACCTTC. This encodes CASSLLADYGYTF. The gene calls are TRBV28 and TRBJ1-2; no firm D call. Trimming left V 1 base short and J 3 bases short, with 6 bases between. This CDR3 spans 13 amino acids. The germline V gene encodes CDR1 MDHEN and CDR2 SYDVKM.

This chain uses TRBV5-1 with TRBJ1-1; D may be TRBD1 (5 bases). With 4 bases removed from V and 0 bases from J, the gap between germline ends came to 10 bases. The CDR3 sequence is 14 residues long. Germline CDR1 reads SGHRS; CDR2 reads YFSETQ. CDR3 nucleotides: TGCGCCAGCAGCAAGACAGACATGAACACTGAAGCTTTCTTT. Its protein is CASSKTDMNTEAFF.

The chain is built from TRBV10-3 and TRBJ2-2; 8 nucleotides align to TRBD2. CDR1 ENHRY and CDR2 SYGVKD come from the germline V gene. V dropped 6 bases and J dropped 8; count of bases not matched to a gene: 11. The CDR3 runs to 15 residues. CDR3 sequence: CAISPLAAPGGELFF. Here the CDR3 DNA reads TGTGCCATCAGCCCACTAGCGGCCCCCGGGGGGGAGCTGTTTTTT.

The rearrangement uses TRBV7-9 and TRBJ2-7; TRBD1 matches 7 bases. CDR1 SEHNR and CDR2 FQNEAQ come from the germline V gene (reference sequence). This CDR3 comprises 14 residues. With V trimmed by 5 bases and J by 1 base, 5 bases remained unmatched. CDR3 sequence (DNA): TGTGCCAGCAGCACCGGGACAGAGTCCTACGAGCAGTACTTC. The encoded protein is CASSTGTESYEQYF.

The CDR3 DNA reads TGTGCCAGCAGTGAATCATTGAACACTGAAGCTTTCTTT. Its protein product is CASSESLNTEAFF. The chain has TRBV6-1 and TRBJ1-1; D is ambiguous. The CDR3 covers 13 residues. The germline V gene encodes CDR1 MNHNS and CDR2 SASEGT. Trimming shortened V by 2 bases and J by 0 bases, and 4 bases separated the two germline ends.

The chain links TRBV10-2 to TRBJ1-4; 8 bases map to TRBD1. V shed 7 bases, J shed 4 bases, and the junction held 2 bases outside the gene matches. Per germline, CDR1 WSHSY and CDR2 SAAADI. This CDR3 has 13 amino acids. CDR3 sequence: CASKDRGNEKLFF. CDR3 DNA sequence: TGCGCCAGCAAAGACAGGGGTAATGAAAAACTGTTTTTT.

The chain employs TRBV30 and TRBJ2-7, with 7 bases that match TRBD1. V lost 4 bases and J lost 8; bases outside the gene matches: 5. CDR1 and CDR2 from the germline V gene are GTSNPN and SVGIG (reference sequence). The CDR3 spans 11 residues. The CDR3 region is CAWMVQGKQYF. CDR3 bases: TGTGCCTGGATGGTACAGGGGAAGCAGTACTTC.

The chain recombines TRBV28 with TRBJ2-2; 8 nucleotides align to TRBD1. Looked up from germline, CDR1 is MDHEN and CDR2 is SYDVKM. Germline trimming cut 6 bases from V and 5 bases from J; bases unmatched to any gene: 5. The length of the CDR3 is 14 residues. This CDR3 is CASRGQAVTGELFF. For the CDR3, the DNA is TGTGCCAGCAGGGGACAGGCGGTGACCGGGGAGCTGTTTTTT.

The rearrangement uses TRBV9 and TRBJ1-3; TRBD1 matches at 9 bases. CDR1 SGDLS and CDR2 YYNGEE come from the germline V gene. Trimming removed 0 bases from V and 1 base from J; junction bases left unmatched: 11. The CDR3 runs 19 residues. The CDR3 is CASSVDSLGGTGSGNTIYF. The CDR3 DNA is TGTGCCAGCAGCGTAGATTCTTTAGGGGGGACAGGGTCTGGAAACACCATATATTTT.

The chain couples TRBV27 to TRBJ1-4; D call uncertain. The CDR3 has 15 amino acids. V lost 3 bases and J lost 2, with 10 bases in between. Germline CDR1 MNHEY, CDR2 SMNVEV (reference sequence). For the CDR3, the DNA is TGTGCCAGCAGTTTGTCCAGAAACACTAATGAAAAACTGTTTTTT. It yields the protein CASSLSRNTNEKLFF.

V is TRBV5-6 and J is TRBJ2-3; 7 nucleotides match TRBD1. The CDR3 totals 15 residues. Losses at the gene ends were 4 bases for V and 2 bases for J; bases not matched to a gene: 7. Germline lookup yields CDR1 SGHDT and CDR2 YYEEEE. The CDR3, as DNA: TGTGCCAGCAGCCCTAGACAGGGCGCCACAGATACGCAGTATTTT. Amino acids: CASSPRQGATDTQYF.

J is TRBJ1-5 and V is TRBV7-9; unclear D gene. CDR1 SEHNR and CDR2 FQNEAQ come from the germline V gene (reference sequence). CDR3 length equals 12 residues. V dropped 5 bases and J dropped 2 bases, with 4 bases sitting between them. CDR3 bases: TGTGCCAGCAGCGTCGGCAATCAGCCCCAGCATTTT. Amino acids: CASSVGNQPQHF.

This clone is classed as medium-sized (0.01 to 0.1%). V usage is TRBV27 and J usage is TRBJ2-1, with TRBD2 identical over 11 bases. V shed 2 bases, J shed 10 bases, and the junction held 7 bases outside the gene matches. The CDR3 has 15 amino acids. The germline V gene encodes CDR1 MNHEY and CDR2 SMNVEV (reference sequence). CDR3 nucleotide sequence: TGTGCCAGCAGTTTAATAGCGGGACTAGCGGAGGAGCAGTTCTTC. Its protein is CASSLIAGLAEEQFF.

The chain combines TRBV11-2 with TRBJ2-1, with D perhaps matching TRBD2 (5 bases). This CDR3 has 13 amino acids. Trimming left V 1 base short and J 8 bases short, with 9 bases between. Looked up from germline, CDR1 is SGHAT and CDR2 is FQNNGV. The CDR3 here is CASSLGVLDEQFF. CDR3 bases: TGTGCCAGCAGCTTAGGGGTACTAGATGAGCAGTTCTTC.

This chain connects TRBV11-1 to TRBJ1-2; perhaps TRBD1 as D (5 bases). Germline values: CDR1 SGHAT, CDR2 FQDESV (reference sequence). Trimming took off 5 bases at V and 8 bases at J, with 15 bases between the two ends. CDR3 length equals 13 residues. This chain's CDR3 is CASSLEGLGGYTF. CDR3 sequence (DNA): TGTGCCAGCAGCCTGGAGGGGCTAGGCGGCTACACCTTC.

The chain carries TRBV27 and TRBJ1-1; 7 positions agree with TRBD1. J lost 7 bases, V lost 5 bases, and 7 bases had no gene match. The CDR3 is made up of 13 amino acids. CDR1 and CDR2 from the germline V gene are MNHEY and SMNVEV (reference sequence). The CDR3 bases are TGTGCCAGCAGTCTAGGGACAGCCTTTGAAGCTTTCTTT. Translation: CASSLGTAFEAFF.

The gene calls are TRBV28 and TRBJ2-3; a possible D gene is TRBD1 (5 bases). V gave up 3 bases and J gave up 0 bases, with 7 bases separating them. This CDR3 region has 14 residues. Germline loops: CDR1 MDHEN, CDR2 SYDVKM. The CDR3 DNA is TGTGCCAGCAGTTTGACAGTTAGCACAGATACGCAGTATTTT. Protein product: CASSLTVSTDTQYF.

The chain links TRBV27 to TRBJ2-5; TRBD1 matches at 7 bases. The V gene's germline CDR1 is MNHEY and CDR2 SMNVEV (reference sequence). The CDR3 has 14 residues. Losses at the gene ends were 5 bases for V and 0 bases for J; bases not matched to a gene: 3. Written as DNA, the CDR3 is TGTGCCAGCAGTGGGGGACAGTACCAAGAGACCCAGTACTTC. Its translation: CASSGGQYQETQYF.

V is TRBV30 and J is TRBJ1-1; D gene ambiguous. This CDR3 contains 14 residues. CDR1 is GTSNPN and CDR2 is SVGIG in the germline V gene (reference sequence). CDR3 nucleotide sequence: TGTGTAAGCCTCCCCCAGACTTGGTTCACTGAAGCTTTCTTT. Protein: CVSLPQTWFTEAFF.

This sequence joins TRBV10-3 and TRBJ1-1, with a weak D call TRBD1 (6 bases). The germline CDR1 and CDR2 sequences are ENHRY and SYGVKD. The CDR3 consists of 13 residues. The V end lost 4 bases, the J end lost 8 bases, and 14 bases lay between the germline ends. The CDR3 region is CAISVVGAVEAFF. CDR3 bases: TGTGCCATCAGTGTAGTGGGGGCGGTAGAAGCTTTCTTT.

This chain uses TRBV27 with TRBJ2-5; 11 nucleotides match TRBD1. The CDR3 runs 14 residues. The germline CDR1 and CDR2 sequences are MNHEY and SMNVEV (reference sequence). V lost 5 bases and J lost 4; bases outside the gene matches: 3. The CDR3 DNA is TGTGCCAGCAGTCAGGGGACAGGGGGAGAGACCCAGTACTTC. It encodes CASSQGTGGETQYF.

The genes are TRBV2 and TRBJ1-2; unclear D gene. CDR3 size: 15 residues. Germline V CDR1 and CDR2: SNHLY, FYNNEI. With 3 bases removed from V and 0 bases from J, the gap between germline ends came to 11 bases. CDR3 DNA: TGTGCCAGCAGTGATCCGGAGCTAGCTAACTATGGCTACACCTTC. Translating gives CASSDPELANYGYTF.

The chain is built from TRBV5-4 and TRBJ2-5, with D tentatively TRBD2 (6 bases). V was cut by 4 bases and J by 7 bases, with 17 bases left in between. The CDR3 has 14 amino acids. CDR1 and CDR2 (germline): SGHNT, YYREEE (reference sequence). CDR3 residues: CASSLGLTPGTQYF. For the CDR3, the DNA is TGTGCCAGCAGCCTAGGACTAACGCCGGGGACCCAGTACTTC.

V gene TRBV28 combines with J gene TRBJ1-2; a possible D gene is TRBD1 (5 bases). Trimming took off 2 bases at V and 7 bases at J, with 14 bases between the two ends. The length of the CDR3 is 14 residues. Germline V gene data show CDR1 as MDHEN and CDR2 as SYDVKM. The CDR3 protein is CASSLRVQGIGYTF. The CDR3 nucleotides read TGTGCCAGCAGTTTAAGGGTGCAGGGAATTGGCTACACCTTC.

J is TRBJ2-1 and V is TRBV18; 8 bases are a match to TRBD1. The germline CDR1 and CDR2 sequences are KGHSH and LQKENI. The CDR3 consists of 15 residues. Trimming took 0 bases from V and 9 from J; bases not matched to a gene: 7. The CDR3, as DNA: TGTGCCAGCTCACCACCGGACAGGGTACGCGGTGAGCAGTTCTTC. As protein: CASSPPDRVRGEQFF.

V and J are TRBV10-3 and TRBJ2-1; D is possibly TRBD2 (6 bases). This CDR3 is 15 amino acids long. V shed 6 bases and J shed 7 bases, with 19 bases lying between them. From germline, CDR1 is ENHRY and CDR2 SYGVKD. CDR3 sequence: CAISPASTSLNEQFF. In DNA form, the CDR3 reads TGTGCCATCAGCCCGGCTTCCACTAGCCTAAATGAGCAGTTCTTC.

The chain couples TRBV25-1 to TRBJ1-1; D gene ambiguous. The CDR3 has 15 amino acids. V was trimmed by 0 bases and J by 0 bases, leaving 8 bases between them. Germline V gene data show CDR1 as MGHDK and CDR2 as SYGVNS. CDR3 sequence: CASSEYSQMNTEAFF. DNA for the CDR3: TGTGCCAGCAGTGAATATTCACAGATGAACACTGAAGCTTTCTTT. Drawing the rest from reference TRBV25-1 and TRBJ1-1, the complete variable domain is EADIYQTPRYLVIGTGKKITLECSQTMGHDKMYWYQQDPGMELHLIHYSYGVNSTEKGDLSSESTVSRIRTEHFPLTLESARPSHTSQYLCASSEYSQMNTEAFFGQGTRLTVV.